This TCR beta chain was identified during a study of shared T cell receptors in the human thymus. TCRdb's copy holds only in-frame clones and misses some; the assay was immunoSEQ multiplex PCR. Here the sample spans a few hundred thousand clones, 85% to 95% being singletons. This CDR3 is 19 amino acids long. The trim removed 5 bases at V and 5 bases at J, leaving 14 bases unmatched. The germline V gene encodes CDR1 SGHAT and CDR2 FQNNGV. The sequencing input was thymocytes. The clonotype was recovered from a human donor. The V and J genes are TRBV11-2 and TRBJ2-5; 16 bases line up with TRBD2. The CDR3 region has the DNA TGTGCCAGCAGCCTCGGGACTAGCGGGAGGGCGGTCAGAGGCGAGACCCAGTACTTC. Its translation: CASSLGTSGRAVRGETQYF. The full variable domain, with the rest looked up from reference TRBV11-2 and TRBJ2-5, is EAGVAQSPRYKIIEKRQSVAFWCNPISGHATLYWYQQILGQGPKLLIQFQNNGVVDDSQLPKDRFSAERLKGVDSTLKIQPAKLEDSAVYLCASSLGTSGRAVRGETQYFGPGTRLLVL.